This TCR beta chain was retrieved from a study of beta chain features in type 1 diabetes. Study results and limitations: A moderate, significant TCRB CDR3 shortening appeared in type 1 diabetes across four CD4+ subsets.

Comments on this clone: Its cognate antigen is unknown.

Expressed TCRB transcripts got sequenced, as all isolated RNA was reverse transcribed. The repertoire was sequenced with immunoSEQ multiplex PCR; TCRdb's copy has only in-frame clones and lacks some. The repertoire includes about 390,000 clones, 8% to 10% of them detected once, and about 0.6% sits in the top ten. This CDR3 comprises 15 residues. Germline V lookup: CDR1 MNHEY, CDR2 SVGAGI. The clonotype was recovered from a man aged 30 to 39 with type 1 diabetes. V is TRBV6-5 and J is TRBJ2-5, with TRBD1 identical over 7 bases. The J call may be wrong; the DNA end is better matched by TRBJ2-7. What was sequenced was central memory CD4+ T cells from blood. The CDR3 DNA reads TGTGCCAGCAGTTCCGAGACAGGGAGCTCCTACGAGCAGTACTTC. Translation gives CASSSETGSSYEQYF.